This T cell receptor (beta chain) originates from a study of radiotherapy plus CTLA-4 blockade in lung cancer. Study-wide context: Objective response was observed in about 19% of patients, and disease control in 30% to 35%. Findings and limits, study-wide: There was expansion of tumor-derived TCR clones in blood after radiotherapy plus ipilimumab. Early clone dynamics of blood T cells, plus interferon-beta, reportedly predicted response best.

Germline CDR1 is GTSNPN and CDR2 is SVGIG (reference sequence). V was shortened by 0 bases and J by 0 bases, with 15 bases between the two germline ends. This CDR3 spans 17 amino acids. Patients had chemo-refractory metastatic non-small-cell lung cancer and received focal radiation plus CTLA-4 blockade that used ipilimumab. Assay: immunoSEQ multiplex PCR; the TCRdb copy retains only in-frame clones and omits some. The data show some 70,000 clones, 70% to 85% seen once. A note on this clone: What it binds is not known.

This receptor was taken from a human donor with non-small cell lung cancer who had a complete response to radiotherapy plus ipilimumab. The sequences come from peripheral blood, collected from a patient treated with radiotherapy plus ipilimumab. The J gene is TRBJ1-3, the V gene TRBV30; D is ambiguous. The CDR3 here is CAWSVPFDSSSGNTIYF. In DNA form, the CDR3 reads TGTGCCTGGAGTGTTCCCTTCGATAGCTCCTCTGGAAACACCATATATTTT. Using reference TRBV30 and TRBJ1-3 for the parts outside the CDR3, the full variable domain is SQTIHQWPATLVQPVGSPLSLECTVEGTSNPNLYWYRQAAGRGLQLLFYSVGIGQISSEVPQNLSASRPQDRQFILSSKKLLLSDSGFYLCAWSVPFDSSSGNTIYFGEGSWLTVV.